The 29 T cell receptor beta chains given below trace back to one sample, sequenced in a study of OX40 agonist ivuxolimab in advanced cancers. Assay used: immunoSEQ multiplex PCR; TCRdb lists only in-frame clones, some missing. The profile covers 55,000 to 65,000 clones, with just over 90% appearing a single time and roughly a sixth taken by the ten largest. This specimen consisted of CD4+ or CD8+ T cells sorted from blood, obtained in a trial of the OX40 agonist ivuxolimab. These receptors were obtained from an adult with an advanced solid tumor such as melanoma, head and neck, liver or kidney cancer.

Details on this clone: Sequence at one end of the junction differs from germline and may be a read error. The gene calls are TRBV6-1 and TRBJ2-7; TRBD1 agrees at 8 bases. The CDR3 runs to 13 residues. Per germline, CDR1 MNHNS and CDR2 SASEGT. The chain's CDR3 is CASSQTMYGQGVF. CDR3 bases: TGTGCCAGCAGTCAAACTATGTACGGACAGGGTGTCTTC.

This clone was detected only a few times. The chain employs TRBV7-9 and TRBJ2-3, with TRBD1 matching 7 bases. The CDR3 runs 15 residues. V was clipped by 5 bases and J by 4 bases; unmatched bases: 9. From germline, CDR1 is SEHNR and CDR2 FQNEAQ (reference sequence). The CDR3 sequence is CASSHGTDLSDTQYF. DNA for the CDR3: TGTGCCAGCAGCCACGGGACAGATTTGTCAGATACGCAGTATTTT.

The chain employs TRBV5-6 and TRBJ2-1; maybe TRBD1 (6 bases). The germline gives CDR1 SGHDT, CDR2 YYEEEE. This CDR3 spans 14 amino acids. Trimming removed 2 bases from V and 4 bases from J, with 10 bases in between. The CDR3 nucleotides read TGTGCCAGCAGCTTTCAGACAGGTTACAATGAGCAGTTCTTC. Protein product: CASSFQTGYNEQFF.

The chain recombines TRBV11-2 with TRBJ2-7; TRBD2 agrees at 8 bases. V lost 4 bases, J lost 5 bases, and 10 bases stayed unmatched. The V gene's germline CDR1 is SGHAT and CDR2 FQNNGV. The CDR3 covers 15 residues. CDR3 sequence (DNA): TGTGCCAGCAGCTCCCAGCGGGGGAGGGTCCACGAGCAGTACTTC. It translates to CASSSQRGRVHEQYF. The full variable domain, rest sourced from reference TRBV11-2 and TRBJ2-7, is EAGVAQSPRYKIIEKRQSVAFWCNPISGHATLYWYQQILGQGPKLLIQFQNNGVVDDSQLPKDRFSAERLKGVDSTLKIQPAKLEDSAVYLCASSSQRGRVHEQYFGPGTRLTVT.

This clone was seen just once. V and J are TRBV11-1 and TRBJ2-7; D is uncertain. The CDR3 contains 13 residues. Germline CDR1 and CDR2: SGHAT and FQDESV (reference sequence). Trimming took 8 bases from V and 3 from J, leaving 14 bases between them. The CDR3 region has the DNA TGTGCCAGCGGGGTGGATTCCTTCTACGAGCAGTACTTC. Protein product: CASGVDSFYEQYF.

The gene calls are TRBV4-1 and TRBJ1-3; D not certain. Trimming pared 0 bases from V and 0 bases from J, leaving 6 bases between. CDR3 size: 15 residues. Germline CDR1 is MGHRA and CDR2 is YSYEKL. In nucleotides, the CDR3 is TGCGCCAGCAGCCAAGAACGGGGCTCTGGAAACACCATATATTTT. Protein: CASSQERGSGNTIYF.

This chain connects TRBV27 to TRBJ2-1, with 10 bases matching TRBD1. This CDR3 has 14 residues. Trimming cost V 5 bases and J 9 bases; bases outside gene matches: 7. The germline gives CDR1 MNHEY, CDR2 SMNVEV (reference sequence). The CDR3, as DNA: TGTGCCAGCAGTCTCAGGACAGGGGGTACTGAGCAGTTCTTC. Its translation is CASSLRTGGTEQFF.

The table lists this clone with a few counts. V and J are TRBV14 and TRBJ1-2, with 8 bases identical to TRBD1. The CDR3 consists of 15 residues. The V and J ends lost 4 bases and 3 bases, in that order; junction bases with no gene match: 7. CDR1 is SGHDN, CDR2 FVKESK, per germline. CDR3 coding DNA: TGTGCCAGCAGCCTGGGGACAGGAGGTCACTATGGCTACACCTTC. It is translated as CASSLGTGGHYGYTF.

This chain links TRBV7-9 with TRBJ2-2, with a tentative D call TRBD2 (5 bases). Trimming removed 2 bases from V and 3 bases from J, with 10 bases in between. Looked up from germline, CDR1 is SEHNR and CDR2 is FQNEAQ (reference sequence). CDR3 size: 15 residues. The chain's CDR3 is CASSLPGYDTGELFF. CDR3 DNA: TGTGCCAGCAGCTTACCGGGGTATGACACCGGGGAGCTGTTTTTT.

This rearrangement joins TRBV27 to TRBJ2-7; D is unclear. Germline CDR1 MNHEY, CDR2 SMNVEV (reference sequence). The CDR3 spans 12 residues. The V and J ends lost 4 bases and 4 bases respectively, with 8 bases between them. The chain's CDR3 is CASSSTVYEQYF. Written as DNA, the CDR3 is TGTGCCAGCAGTTCTACAGTGTACGAGCAGTACTTC.

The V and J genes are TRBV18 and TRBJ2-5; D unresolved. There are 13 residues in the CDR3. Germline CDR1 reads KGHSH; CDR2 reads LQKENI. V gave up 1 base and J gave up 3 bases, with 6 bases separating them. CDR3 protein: CASSPRGEETQYF. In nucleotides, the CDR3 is TGTGCCAGCTCACCACGAGGCGAAGAGACCCAGTACTTC.

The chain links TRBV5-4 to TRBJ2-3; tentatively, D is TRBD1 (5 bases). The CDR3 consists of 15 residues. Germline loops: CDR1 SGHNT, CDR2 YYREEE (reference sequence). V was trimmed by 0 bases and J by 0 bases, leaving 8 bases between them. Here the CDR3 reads CASSLDAGSTDTQYF. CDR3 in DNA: TGTGCCAGCAGCTTGGATGCAGGGAGCACAGATACGCAGTATTTT.

This CDR3 reads CASSLGYGLDTEAFF. The CDR3 bases are TGTGCCAGCAGCTTGGGATATGGGCTCGACACTGAAGCTTTCTTT. The rearrangement uses TRBV5-4 and TRBJ1-1; D gene uncertain. This CDR3 region has 15 residues. Germline assignment: CDR1 SGHNT and CDR2 YYREEE (reference sequence). Trimming took off 0 bases at V and 3 bases at J, with 12 bases between the two ends.

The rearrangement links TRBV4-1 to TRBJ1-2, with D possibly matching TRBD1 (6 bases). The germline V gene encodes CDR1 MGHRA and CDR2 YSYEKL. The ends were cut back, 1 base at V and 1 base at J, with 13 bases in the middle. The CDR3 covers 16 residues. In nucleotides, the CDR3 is TGCGCCAGCAGCCAAGTACAGGGTGCCGTTAACTATGGCTACACCTTC. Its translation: CASSQVQGAVNYGYTF.

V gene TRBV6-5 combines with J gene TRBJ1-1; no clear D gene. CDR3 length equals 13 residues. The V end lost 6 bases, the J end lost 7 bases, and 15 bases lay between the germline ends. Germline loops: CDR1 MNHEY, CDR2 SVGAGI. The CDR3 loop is CASRLGMRLEAFF. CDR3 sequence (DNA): TGTGCCAGCAGGTTAGGGATGCGGCTTGAAGCTTTCTTT.

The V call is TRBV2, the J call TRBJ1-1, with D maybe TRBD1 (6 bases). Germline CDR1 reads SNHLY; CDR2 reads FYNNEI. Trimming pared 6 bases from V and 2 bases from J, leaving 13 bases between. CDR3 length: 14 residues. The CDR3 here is CASRWTQGNTEAFF. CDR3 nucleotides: TGTGCCAGCAGATGGACACAGGGAAACACTGAAGCTTTCTTT.

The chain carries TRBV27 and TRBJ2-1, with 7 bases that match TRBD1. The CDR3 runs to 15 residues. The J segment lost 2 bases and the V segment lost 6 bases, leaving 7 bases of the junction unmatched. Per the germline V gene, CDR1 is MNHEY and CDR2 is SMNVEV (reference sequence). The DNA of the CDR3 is TGTGCCAGCAGGGGGAGACAGGGCCCCTACAATGAGCAGTTCTTC. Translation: CASRGRQGPYNEQFF.

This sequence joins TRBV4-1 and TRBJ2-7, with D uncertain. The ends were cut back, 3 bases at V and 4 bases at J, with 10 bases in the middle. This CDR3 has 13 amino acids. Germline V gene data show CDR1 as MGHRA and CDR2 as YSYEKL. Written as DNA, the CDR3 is TGCGCCAGCAGCCAGGAGCAAGGGTACGAGCAGTACTTC. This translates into CASSQEQGYEQYF.

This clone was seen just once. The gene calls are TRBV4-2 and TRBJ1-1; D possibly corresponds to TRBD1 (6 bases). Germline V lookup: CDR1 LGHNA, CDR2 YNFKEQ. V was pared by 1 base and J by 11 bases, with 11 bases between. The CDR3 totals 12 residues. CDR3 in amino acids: CASSQARDTAFF. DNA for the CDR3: TGTGCCAGCAGCCAAGCGAGGGACACGGCTTTCTTT.

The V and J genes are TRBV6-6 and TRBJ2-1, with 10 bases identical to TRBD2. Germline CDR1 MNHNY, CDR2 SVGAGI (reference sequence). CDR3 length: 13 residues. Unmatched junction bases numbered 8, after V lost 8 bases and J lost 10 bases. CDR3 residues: CASHSGGPGEQFF. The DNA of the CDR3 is TGTGCCAGCCATAGCGGGGGGCCGGGGGAGCAGTTCTTC.

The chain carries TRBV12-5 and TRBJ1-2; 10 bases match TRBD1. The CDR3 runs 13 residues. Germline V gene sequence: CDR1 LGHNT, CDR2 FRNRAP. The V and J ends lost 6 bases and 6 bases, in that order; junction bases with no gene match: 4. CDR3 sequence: CASGPDRGNGYTF. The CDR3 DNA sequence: TGTGCTAGTGGGCCGGACAGGGGGAATGGCTACACCTTC.

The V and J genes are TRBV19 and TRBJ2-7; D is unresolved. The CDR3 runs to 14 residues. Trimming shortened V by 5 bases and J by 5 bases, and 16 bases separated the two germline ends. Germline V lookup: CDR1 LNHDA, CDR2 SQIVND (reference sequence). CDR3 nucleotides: TGTGCCAGTAGTCATTCGGCAGTAGGAGACGAGCAGTACTTC. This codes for CASSHSAVGDEQYF. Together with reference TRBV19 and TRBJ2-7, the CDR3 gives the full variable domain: DGGITQSPKYLFRKEGQNVTLSCEQNLNHDAMYWYRQDPGQGLRLIYYSQIVNDFQKGDIAEGYSVSREKKESFPLTVTSAQKNPTAFYLCASSHSAVGDEQYFGPGTRLTVT.

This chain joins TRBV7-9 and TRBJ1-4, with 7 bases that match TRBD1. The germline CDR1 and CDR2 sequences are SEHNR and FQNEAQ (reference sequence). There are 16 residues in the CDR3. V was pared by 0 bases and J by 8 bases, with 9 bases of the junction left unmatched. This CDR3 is CASSLADLGTEEKLFF. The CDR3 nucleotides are TGTGCCAGCAGCTTAGCAGATCTAGGGACAGAGGAAAAACTGTTTTTT.

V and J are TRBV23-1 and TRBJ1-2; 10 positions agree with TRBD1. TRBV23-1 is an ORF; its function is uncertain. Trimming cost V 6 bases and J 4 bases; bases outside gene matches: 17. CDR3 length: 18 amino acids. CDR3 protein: CASSPLVGQGKRSYGYTF. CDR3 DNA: TGCGCCAGCAGCCCACTGGTGGGACAGGGGAAGAGGAGCTATGGCTACACCTTC.

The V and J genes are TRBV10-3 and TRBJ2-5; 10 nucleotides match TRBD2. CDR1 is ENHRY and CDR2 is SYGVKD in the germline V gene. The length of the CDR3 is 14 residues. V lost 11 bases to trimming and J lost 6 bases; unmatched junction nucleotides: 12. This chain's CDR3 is CAPKAGGPLKTQYF. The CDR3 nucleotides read TGTGCCCCCAAAGCGGGGGGGCCGTTAAAGACCCAGTACTTC.

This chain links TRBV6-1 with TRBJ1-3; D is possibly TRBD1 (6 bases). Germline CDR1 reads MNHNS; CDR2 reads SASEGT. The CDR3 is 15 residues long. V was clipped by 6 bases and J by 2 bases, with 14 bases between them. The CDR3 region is CASSPVRGPGNTIYF. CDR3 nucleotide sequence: TGTGCCAGCAGCCCCGTCCGGGGGCCTGGAAACACCATATATTTT.

For the CDR3, the DNA is TGTGCCAGCAGTTACTTGCCCGGGAACACTGAAGCTTTCTTT. Translated, it gives CASSYLPGNTEAFF. The chain combines TRBV28 with TRBJ1-1; D not resolved. Germline V gene sequence: CDR1 MDHEN, CDR2 SYDVKM. Deletions cut 4 bases from V and 1 base from J, with 10 bases between. The CDR3 loop spans 14 amino acids.

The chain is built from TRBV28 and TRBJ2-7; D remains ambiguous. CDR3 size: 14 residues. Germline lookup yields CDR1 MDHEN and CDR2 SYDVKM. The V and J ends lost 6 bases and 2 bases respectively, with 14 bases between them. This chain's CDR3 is CASSVVADAYEQYF. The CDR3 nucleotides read TGTGCCAGCAGCGTGGTGGCAGACGCCTACGAGCAGTACTTC.

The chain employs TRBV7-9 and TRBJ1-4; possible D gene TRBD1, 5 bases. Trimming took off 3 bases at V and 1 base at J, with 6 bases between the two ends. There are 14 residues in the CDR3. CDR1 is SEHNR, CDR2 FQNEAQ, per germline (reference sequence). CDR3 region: CASSLGGTNEKLFF. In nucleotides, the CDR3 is TGTGCCAGCAGCTTGGGGGGAACTAATGAAAAACTGTTTTTT.